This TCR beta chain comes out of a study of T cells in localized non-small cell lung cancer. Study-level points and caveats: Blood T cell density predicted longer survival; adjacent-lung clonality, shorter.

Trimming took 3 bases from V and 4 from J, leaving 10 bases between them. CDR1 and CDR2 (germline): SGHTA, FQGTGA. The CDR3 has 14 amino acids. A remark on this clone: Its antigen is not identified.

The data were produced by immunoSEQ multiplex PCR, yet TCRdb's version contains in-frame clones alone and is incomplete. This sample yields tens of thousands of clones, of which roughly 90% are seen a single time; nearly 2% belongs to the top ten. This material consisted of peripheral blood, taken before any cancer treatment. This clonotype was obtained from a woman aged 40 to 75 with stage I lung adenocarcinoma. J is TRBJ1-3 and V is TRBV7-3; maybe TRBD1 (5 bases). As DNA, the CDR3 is TGTGCCAGCAGCTTCGGGACCGCCGGAAACACCATATATTTT. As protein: CASSFGTAGNTIYF.